These T cell receptor beta chains were read from a single sample in a study of human T cells and chemical hapten exposure. MiXCR, run by TCRdb on the RACE reads, gives a single entry per CDR3 protein. The repertoire holds around 35,000 distinct CDR3 sequences, with roughly 5.5% as singletons. Sequenced sample: whole blood. These receptors all come from a human donor in good health. Some clones in this sample may be carry-over from other donors' samples. Each CDR3 is given with its conserved first and last residue. D genes are given only for firm matches. Clone size, where shown, is once, few, many, or a class for clones that have expanded.

TRBJ1-5	many	-	TRBV7-2	CASSLGAGVGNQPQHF	TGTGCCAGCAGCTTAGGGGCAGGTGTCGGCAATCAGCCCCAGCATTTT
TRBJ2-1	many	TRBD2	TRBV7-2	CASSKVSGGYDEQFF	TGTGCCAGCAGTAAAGTATCGGGGGGGTACGATGAGCAGTTCTTC
TRBJ2-3	few	-	TRBV12-3/TRBV12-4	CASGGRRDTQYF	TGTGCCAGCGGGGGACGGAGAGATACGCAGTATTTT
TRBJ2-7	-	-	TRBV29-1	CSATNRGLYEQYF	TGCAGCGCAACAAACAGGGGACTCTACGAGCAGTACTTC
TRBJ1-5	many	TRBD1	TRBV20-1	CSARPDRDREPQHF	TGCAGTGCTAGACCCGACAGGGACCGTGAGCCCCAGCATTTT
TRBJ1-2	few	-	TRBV15	CATSRGEGYYGYTF	TGTGCCACCAGCAGAGGTGAGGGCTACTATGGCTACACCTTC
TRBJ1-2	-	-	TRBV10-3	CAPTARTDCYDGYTF	TGTGCCCCCACGGCCCGGACAGACTGTTACGATGGCTACACCTTC
TRBJ1-1	-	TRBD1	TRBV7-8	CASSPDRGNTEAFF	TGTGCCAGCAGCCCGGACAGGGGGAACACTGAAGCTTTCTTT
TRBJ1-2	many	-	TRBV6-5	CASSLDRRYGYTF	TGTGCCAGCAGTCTTGACAGGAGATATGGCTACACCTTC
TRBJ2-7	-	TRBD1	TRBV3-1	CASSLGGENFEQYF	TGTGCCAGCAGCCTAGGGGGCGAGAATTTCGAGCAGTACTTC
TRBJ2-1	many	-	TRBV2	CASRFSPAGGVYNEQFF	TGTGCCAGCAGATTCTCCCCAGCGGGCGGTGTCTACAATGAGCAGTTCTTC
TRBJ1-3	-	TRBD1	TRBV5-4	CASSGPGQGANTIYF	TGTGCCAGCAGCGGACCGGGACAGGGGGCAAACACCATATATTTT
TRBJ2-7	many	-	TRBV12-3/TRBV12-4	CASSPPGRPYEQYF	TGTGCCAGCAGTCCCCCGGGGCGTCCCTACGAGCAGTACTTC
TRBJ1-1	-	TRBD1	TRBV24-1	CATRQGPNTEAFF	TGTGCCACTCGACAGGGACCTAACACTGAAGCTTTCTTT
TRBJ2-5	many	-	TRBV19	CASSIQYPKETQYF	TGTGCCAGTAGTATTCAGTACCCCAAAGAGACCCAGTACTTC